A single sample is the source of the 13 T cell receptor beta chains below, sequenced in a study of T cell responses to AZD1222 COVID-19 vaccine. This table comes from immunoSEQ multiplex PCR, and its TCRdb copy is limited to in-frame clones, with some not included. The data contain 70,000 to 90,000 clones, approximately 90% of them singletons. The material sequenced was peripheral blood, taken on day 0 of AZD1222 vaccination. These receptors were collected from an adult in good health.

V is TRBV19 and J is TRBJ2-6; unclear D gene. V gave up 2 bases and J gave up 2 bases, with 1 base separating them. The length of the CDR3 is 13 residues. Germline V gene data show CDR1 as LNHDA and CDR2 as SQIVND (reference sequence). CDR3 nucleotide sequence: TGTGCCAGTAGTATAACTGGGGCCAACGTCCTGACTTTC. This sequence encodes CASSITGANVLTF.

The chain joins TRBV19 to TRBJ1-5; D is ambiguous. Germline V lookup: CDR1 LNHDA, CDR2 SQIVND (reference sequence). V lost 3 bases and J lost 4, with 7 bases in between. This CDR3 has 13 amino acids. CDR3 in amino acids: CASSISGNQPQHF. CDR3 nucleotides: TGTGCCAGTAGTATCTCGGGGAATCAGCCCCAGCATTTT.

The CDR3 region is CASSIVAGGIDTQYF. The CDR3 DNA sequence: TGTGCCAGTAGTATAGTCGCAGGGGGCATAGATACGCAGTATTTT. The chain links TRBV19 to TRBJ2-3, with 8 bases identical to TRBD1. CDR3 length: 15 amino acids. The germline V gene has CDR1 LNHDA and CDR2 SQIVND (reference sequence). The ends lost 1 base at V and 5 bases at J; junction bases unmatched: 5.

J is TRBJ1-4 and V is TRBV27; D is unresolved. Trimming pared 5 bases from V and 6 bases from J, leaving 10 bases between. Looked up from germline, CDR1 is MNHEY and CDR2 is SMNVEV (reference sequence). The CDR3 is made up of 13 amino acids. As DNA, the CDR3 is TGTGCCAGCAGTCCAGAAAGATATGAAAAACTGTTTTTT. This codes for CASSPERYEKLFF.

The chain uses TRBV30 and TRBJ1-2, with 9 bases fitting TRBD1. J gave up 6 bases and V 8 bases, and 16 bases lay outside the gene matches. In germline, CDR1 is GTSNPN, CDR2 SVGIG (reference sequence). This CDR3 has 15 amino acids. The DNA for the CDR3 is TGTGCCCTCACAACAGGGGGCCTCCGGGGAAATGGCTACACCTTC. Encoded protein: CALTTGGLRGNGYTF.

Only one count was recorded for this clone. The chain employs TRBV28 and TRBJ1-2; 11 nucleotides line up with TRBD1. The CDR3 length is 14 residues. Germline V gene sequence: CDR1 MDHEN, CDR2 SYDVKM. J was trimmed by 4 bases and V by 3 bases; bases with no gene match: 1. CDR3 loop: CASSFGQGAYGYTF. DNA of the CDR3: TGTGCCAGCAGTTTCGGACAGGGGGCCTATGGCTACACCTTC.

This chain connects TRBV6-6 to TRBJ1-2, with 9 nucleotides matching TRBD1. Per the germline V gene, CDR1 is MNHNY and CDR2 is SVGAGI (reference sequence). Trimming at V came to 2 bases and at J to 4 bases, leaving 8 bases not matched to a gene. The CDR3 loop spans 16 amino acids. CDR3: CASSYTSPDRGYGYTF. Here the CDR3 DNA reads TGTGCCAGCAGTTACACGAGTCCGGACAGGGGCTATGGCTACACCTTC.

The chain links TRBV7-2 to TRBJ2-6; D may be TRBD1 or TRBD2 (5 bases each). The V and J ends lost 3 bases and 0 bases respectively, with 9 bases between them. The CDR3 consists of 16 residues. Germline CDR1 is SGHTA and CDR2 is FQGNSA. The CDR3 coding sequence is TGTGCCAGCAGCTTCCAGGGACGCTCTGGGGCCAACGTCCTGACTTTC. Its translation: CASSFQGRSGANVLTF.

This chain links TRBV14 with TRBJ2-5; D is undetermined. Germline CDR1 SGHDN, CDR2 FVKESK. V lost 2 bases and J lost 1, with 2 bases in between. The CDR3 is 12 amino acids. Here the CDR3 DNA reads TGTGCCAGCAGCCAAACCCAAGAGACCCAGTACTTC. This translates into CASSQTQETQYF.

V and J are TRBV5-1 and TRBJ1-3; weak D call: TRBD1 (6 bases). This CDR3 has 14 residues. Germline CDR1 is SGHRS and CDR2 is YFSETQ. The V end lost 4 bases, the J end lost 6 bases, and 14 bases lay between the germline ends. Here the CDR3 reads CASSPGGGENTIYF. Written as DNA, the CDR3 is TGCGCCAGCAGCCCCGGAGGGGGGGAAAACACCATATATTTT.

V is TRBV5-1 and J is TRBJ2-2; D is unresolved. CDR3 length: 14 residues. Deletions cut 0 bases from V and 4 bases from J, with 7 bases between. The V gene's germline CDR1 is SGHRS and CDR2 YFSETQ. The DNA of the CDR3 is TGCGCCAGCAGCTTGGGGGAATCCACCGGGGAGCTGTTTTTT. Residues: CASSLGESTGELFF.

The V and J genes are TRBV3-1 (or the pseudogene TRBV3-2) and TRBJ1-2; unclear D gene. The V and J ends lost 1 base and 2 bases respectively, with 20 bases between them. Looked up from germline, CDR1 is LGHDT and CDR2 is YNNKEL (reference sequence). This CDR3 is built from 18 residues. The CDR3 region has the DNA TGTGCCAGCAGCCAAGGATCCGGTCAGTCGCTCAGGAACTATGGCTACACCTTC. Translating it yields CASSQGSGQSLRNYGYTF.

About this clone itself: The junction does not match germline at one end; this may be a read error. The chain is built from TRBV12-5 and TRBJ2-6; possible D gene TRBD2, 6 bases. From germline, CDR1 is LGHNT and CDR2 FRNRAP. The CDR3 is 19 residues long. The CDR3 is CASGLVLGEVRSGTNVLTF. The CDR3 DNA follows: TGTGCTAGTGGTTTGGTATTAGGGGAGGTTCGCTCTGGGACCAACGTCCTGACTTTC. Full variable domain (rest looked up from reference TRBV12-5 and TRBJ2-6): DARVTQTPRHKVTEMGQEVTMRCQPILGHNTVFWYRQTMMQGLELLAYFRNRAPLDDSGMPKDRFSAEMPDATLATLKIQPSEPRDSAVYFCASGLVLGEVRSGTNVLTFGAGSRLTVL.